A selection of T cell receptor beta chains follows, all from one sample in a study of blood T cell repertoires in COVID-19. Only in-frame clones appear in the TCRdb table, and some are missing; sequencing was by immunoSEQ multiplex PCR. The repertoire holds 50,000 to 70,000 clones, with approximately 79% as singletons. The sequenced sample consisted of peripheral blood. The receptors were sampled from a man aged 55 to 70 with acute or convalescent COVID-19. CDR3s include the opening cysteine and the closing phenylalanine or tryptophan. D genes are given only for firm matches. Size values are once, few and many counts, or a class for expanded clones, and some rows have none.

CASSLAQRNTEAFF,TGCGCCAGCAGCTTGGCGCAGCGGAACACTGAAGCTTTCTTT,TRBV5-1,-,-,TRBJ1-1
CASSLSLGGSGNTIYF,TGTGCCAGCAGTTTATCCCTCGGGGGTTCTGGAAACACCATATATTTT,TRBV28,-,once,TRBJ1-3
CASSIHGGPEAFF,TGTGCCAGTAGTATCCACGGGGGGCCTGAAGCTTTCTTT,TRBV19,-,-,TRBJ1-1
CASSSNRVSYEQYF,TGTGCCAGCAGCTCTAACAGGGTCAGCTACGAGCAGTACTTC,TRBV7-2,-,-,TRBJ2-7
CASSLAAGTTFMNTEAFF,TGCGCCAGCAGCTTGGCCGCAGGGACTACGTTCATGAACACTGAAGCTTTCTTT,TRBV5-1,-,-,TRBJ1-1
CASSFTQLNTQYF,TGTGCCAGCAGTTTCACACAGCTAAATACGCAGTATTTT,TRBV27,-,-,TRBJ2-3
CASSSNTEAFF,TGTGCCAGCAGCTCCAACACTGAAGCTTTCTTT,TRBV12-3/TRBV12-4,-,-,TRBJ1-1
CASRLGTAITSTDTQYF,TGCGCCAGCAGACTAGGGACAGCAATTACTAGCACAGATACGCAGTATTTT,TRBV5-1,TRBD1,once,TRBJ2-3
CASSRGDTGELFF,TGTGCCAGCAGTCGGGGGGACACCGGGGAGCTGTTTTTT,TRBV11-1,TRBD2,-,TRBJ2-2
CASSGGGEETQYF,TGTGCCAGCTCCGGGGGGGGTGAAGAGACCCAGTACTTC,TRBV18,TRBD2,-,TRBJ2-5
CASRRDRGSAQPQHF,TGTGCCAGCAGACGCGACAGGGGTAGCGCTCAGCCCCAGCATTTT,TRBV6-5,TRBD1,-,TRBJ1-5
CASSRGGDEQYF,TGTGCCAGCTCACGAGGGGGTGACGAGCAGTACTTC,TRBV18,-,-,TRBJ2-7
CATSDLELADTGELFF,TGTGCCACCAGTGATTTGGAGCTAGCGGACACCGGGGAGCTGTTTTTT,TRBV24-1,TRBD2,-,TRBJ2-2
CASSLGQYFTDTQYF,TGCGCCAGCAGCTTGGGACAGTACTTCACAGATACGCAGTATTTT,TRBV5-1,-,few,TRBJ2-3
CASSSRQGALGGYTF,TGTGCCAGCAGTTCTCGACAGGGGGCGCTGGGTGGCTACACCTTC,TRBV6-5,TRBD1,-,TRBJ1-2
CASSLEMVRELTSGEQFF,TGTGCCAGCAGCTTAGAAATGGTCAGGGAGCTGACTAGTGGTGAGCAGTTCTTC,TRBV7-2,-,-,TRBJ2-1
CATSRDYQGPQHF,TGTGCCACCAGCAGAGATTATCAGGGGCCCCAGCATTTT,TRBV15,-,-,TRBJ1-5
CASSIDPGRGTAFF,TGTGCCAGTAGTATAGATCCCGGACGGGGAACAGCTTTCTTT,TRBV19,-,-,TRBJ1-1
CASSKDRGGNLGEQYF,TGTGCCAGCAGCAAGGACAGGGGCGGTAATTTAGGCGAGCAGTACTTC,TRBV7-9,TRBD1,-,TRBJ2-7
CATESGTGVSYEQYF,TGTGCCACTGAATCCGGGACAGGGGTCTCCTACGAGCAGTACTTC,TRBV28,TRBD1,-,TRBJ2-7
CASRSPGPEMAF,TGTGCCAGCAGATCACCGGGTCCCGAGATGGCCTTC,TRBV12-3/TRBV12-4,-,-,TRBJ1-2
CATSRVMLSGKGGEKLFF,TGTGCCACCAGCAGGGTTATGTTGTCGGGGAAGGGAGGTGAAAAACTGTTTTTT,TRBV15,-,-,TRBJ1-4
CASSLGGGLLWPQHF,TGTGCCAGCAGCTTAGGGGGAGGGCTCCTTTGGCCCCAGCATTTT,TRBV7-2,-,-,TRBJ1-5
CASSQDLLWTGLVGAFF,TGTGCCAGCAGCCAAGATCTTTTATGGACAGGGCTGGTTGGGGCTTTCTTT,TRBV4-2,TRBD1,-,TRBJ1-1
CASSPRGGHNYGYTF,TGTGCCAGCAGCCCCCGGGGAGGACATAACTATGGCTACACCTTC,TRBV9,-,few,TRBJ1-2
CASSQEGLSGANVLTF,TGCGCCAGCAGCCAAGAGGGGCTCTCTGGGGCCAACGTCCTGACTTTC,TRBV4-1,-,-,TRBJ2-6
CASSVTGSGANVLTF,TGTGCCAGCAGCGTTACAGGGTCTGGGGCCAACGTCCTGACTTTC,TRBV9,-,few,TRBJ2-6
CAWSVTGKAYGYTF,TGTGCCTGGAGTGTAACAGGGAAGGCCTATGGCTACACCTTC,TRBV30,-,-,TRBJ1-2
CASSYLNTGELFF,TGTGCCAGCAGTTACCTGAACACCGGGGAGCTGTTTTTT,TRBV6-5,-,few,TRBJ2-2
CASSVPRTAYGYTF,TGCGCCAGCAGCGTACCCCGGACTGCATATGGCTACACCTTC,TRBV5-1,-,-,TRBJ1-2
CASSPLGSEQFF,TGTGCCAGCAGCCCGTTAGGGAGTGAGCAGTTCTTC,TRBV7-3,-,few,TRBJ2-1
CASSLETDERETQYF,TGTGCCAGCAGCTTGGAGACAGACGAACGGGAGACCCAGTACTTC,TRBV5-4,-,-,TRBJ2-5
CASSRTELSGYTF,TGTGCCAGCAGCCGGACAGAGCTATCGGGCTACACCTTC,TRBV28,-,-,TRBJ1-2
CSVGHGTGELFF,TGCAGCGTTGGACATGGGACCGGGGAGCTGTTTTTT,TRBV29-1,-,few,TRBJ2-2
CASSPDREQNIQYF,TGTGCCAGCAGCCCTGACAGGGAGCAAAACATTCAGTACTTC,TRBV11-2,TRBD1,-,TRBJ2-4
CASSPRGTGNQPQHF,TGTGCCAGCAGCCCCAGGGGAACGGGCAATCAGCCCCAGCATTTT,TRBV7-9,-,many,TRBJ1-5
CASSAGSMISVNTIYF,TGTGCCAGCTCAGCTGGCAGTATGATTTCCGTAAACACCATATATTTT,TRBV18,-,few,TRBJ1-3
CASSLQGGTEAFF,TGTGCCAGCAGCTTACAGGGCGGCACTGAAGCTTTCTTT,TRBV7-9,-,-,TRBJ1-1
CASSLQGNGYTF,TGTGCCAGCAGCCTACAGGGGAATGGCTACACCTTC,TRBV11-1,TRBD1,once,TRBJ1-2
CASSLGFGQGYSYTF,TGTGCCAGCAGTTTGGGTTTTGGGCAGGGGTATAGCTACACCTTC,TRBV27,-,-,TRBJ1-2
CASSFRVGSEAFF,TGTGCCAGCAGCTTTCGTGTGGGCAGTGAAGCTTTCTTT,TRBV7-2,-,few,TRBJ1-1
CASSGQVNYGYTF,TGTGCCAGCAGTGGACAGGTTAACTATGGCTACACCTTC,TRBV2,-,few,TRBJ1-2
CASSSFGGESQPQHF,TGTGCCAGTAGTTCCTTTGGGGGGGAGAGTCAGCCCCAGCATTTT,TRBV19,-,few,TRBJ1-5
CASSLDGYEQYF,TGCGCCAGCAGCTTGGACGGCTACGAGCAGTACTTC,TRBV5-1,-,-,TRBJ2-7
CASSGGTGPGNEQFF,TGTGCCAGCAGTGGAGGGACAGGCCCCGGCAATGAGCAGTTCTTC,TRBV2,TRBD1,-,TRBJ2-1
CAISQARDNYGYTF,TGTGCCATCAGCCAAGCACGGGATAACTATGGCTACACCTTC,TRBV10-3,-,-,TRBJ1-2
CASSLGQGFQETQYF,TGTGCCAGCTCCCTGGGACAGGGTTTCCAAGAGACCCAGTACTTC,TRBV9,TRBD1,many,TRBJ2-5
CASSRDSETNTEAFF,TGTGCCAGCAGTCGGGACAGCGAGACGAACACTGAAGCTTTCTTT,TRBV6-5,TRBD1,-,TRBJ1-1
CSVEGGTGYGYTF,TGCAGCGTTGAAGGGGGGACAGGCTATGGCTACACCTTC,TRBV29-1,TRBD1,-,TRBJ1-2
CASRKSRDSAYEQYF,TGTGCCAGTAGGAAAAGCCGGGACAGCGCCTACGAGCAGTACTTC,TRBV19,TRBD1,-,TRBJ2-7
CASSPLAISNQPQHF,TGTGCCAGCAGTCCCTTAGCCATTAGCAATCAGCCCCAGCATTTT,TRBV6-2/TRBV6-3,-,few,TRBJ1-5
CASRGTGHYGYTF,TGTGCCAGCAGAGGGACAGGACACTATGGCTACACCTTC,TRBV27,TRBD1,-,TRBJ1-2
CASSLSRPQGKKFF,TGTGCCAGCAGCTTATCCCGACCACAGGGGAAAAAGTTCTTC,TRBV7-2,TRBD1,few,TRBJ2-1
CASSLDLEYGYTF,TGCGCCAGCAGCTTGGATTTGGAGTATGGCTACACCTTC,TRBV5-1,-,-,TRBJ1-2
CSVLRGTNYGYTF,TGCAGCGTCCTCCGGGGTACCAACTATGGCTACACCTTC,TRBV29-1,-,-,TRBJ1-2
CAILDPSRDRRGYTF,TGTGCCATCCTCGACCCCTCCCGGGACAGGAGGGGCTACACCTTC,TRBV10-3,TRBD1,-,TRBJ1-2
CASSYGTGTRMAFF,TGTGCCAGCAGCTATGGGACAGGGACTCGAATGGCTTTCTTT,TRBV11-1,TRBD1,-,TRBJ1-1
CASSPQMVGAKNIQYF,TGTGCCAGCAGCCCCCAGATGGTTGGAGCCAAAAACATTCAGTACTTC,TRBV7-8,-,-,TRBJ2-4
CASSVIESGGTDTQYF,TGTGCCAGCAGCGTCATAGAATCAGGGGGCACAGATACGCAGTATTTT,TRBV9,-,-,TRBJ2-3
CASSNNREGETQYF,TGTGCCAGCAGCAACAACAGGGAAGGCGAGACCCAGTACTTC,TRBV5-4,-,-,TRBJ2-5